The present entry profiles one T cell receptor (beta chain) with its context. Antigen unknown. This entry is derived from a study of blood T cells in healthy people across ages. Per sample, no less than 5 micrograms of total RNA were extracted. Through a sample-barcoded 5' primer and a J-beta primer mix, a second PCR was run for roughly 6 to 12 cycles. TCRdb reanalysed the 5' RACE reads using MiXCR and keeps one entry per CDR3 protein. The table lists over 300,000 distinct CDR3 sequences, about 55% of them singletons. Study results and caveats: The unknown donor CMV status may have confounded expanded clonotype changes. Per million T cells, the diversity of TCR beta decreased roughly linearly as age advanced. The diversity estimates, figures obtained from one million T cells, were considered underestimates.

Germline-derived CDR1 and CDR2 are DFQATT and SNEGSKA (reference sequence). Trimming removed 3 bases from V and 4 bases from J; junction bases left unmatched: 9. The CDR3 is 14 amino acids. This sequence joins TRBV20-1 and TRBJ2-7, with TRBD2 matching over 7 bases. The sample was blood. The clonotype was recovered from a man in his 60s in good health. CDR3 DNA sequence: TGCAGTGCTAGTCTGTCTAGCGGAGCGTACGAGCAGTACTTC. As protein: CSASLSSGAYEQYF.